Listed here are 10 T cell receptor beta chains from one sample, sequenced in a study of T cell repertoires in cytomegalovirus infection. No antigen has been identified for these receptors. One entry per CDR3 protein results from TCRdb running MiXCR on the reads. The data hold hundreds of thousands of distinct CDR3 sequences, with roughly 42% observed a single time. Specimen: cultured PBMCs, collected from culture after CMV antigen stimulation. The receptors derive from a human donor in good health (CMV status not recorded). Some clones in this sample may be carry-over from other donors' samples.

This chain uses TRBV20-1 with TRBJ2-3; D might be TRBD2 (6 bases). The length of the CDR3 is 13 residues. CDR1 and CDR2 (germline): DFQATT, SNEGSKA (reference sequence). V lost 4 bases to trimming and J lost 0 bases, with 8 bases between them. The CDR3 is CSATGTSTDTQYF. The CDR3, as DNA: TGCAGTGCTACAGGGACTAGCACAGATACGCAGTATTTT.

The rearrangement uses TRBV6-1 and TRBJ1-2; TRBD1 agrees at 7 bases. CDR3 length: 14 amino acids. V trimming: 6 bases; J trimming: 4 bases; junction bases outside the gene matches: 8. The germline V gene encodes CDR1 MNHNS and CDR2 SASEGT. CDR3 in DNA: TGTGCCAGCAGCGTGCGACAGGGCGGCTATGGCTACACCTTC. Amino acid sequence: CASSVRQGGYGYTF.

The table lists this clonotype with a few counts. The CDR3 DNA sequence: TGTGCCAGCAGCTACTTTTTGGGACAGAACTACGAGCAGTACTTC. It is translated as CASSYFLGQNYEQYF. The rearrangement links TRBV7-8 to TRBJ2-7; TRBD1 agrees at 7 bases. V shed 4 bases and J 3 bases; nucleotides not matched to a gene: 9. Germline values: CDR1 SGHVS, CDR2 FQNEAQ. This CDR3 is built from 15 residues.

V is TRBV7-2 and J is TRBJ2-2; no clear D gene. CDR1 is SGHTA and CDR2 is FQGNSA in the germline V gene. V lost 3 bases and J lost 3, with 8 bases in between. CDR3 length equals 14 residues. The CDR3 reads CASSLKEYTGELFF. The CDR3 DNA is TGTGCCAGCAGCTTGAAGGAATACACCGGGGAGCTGTTTTTT.

This rearrangement joins TRBV11-2 to TRBJ2-5; no definite D call. V dropped 3 bases and J dropped 4 bases, with 12 bases sitting between them. CDR3 length: 14 residues. Germline loops: CDR1 SGHAT, CDR2 FQNNGV. CDR3 sequence reads: CASSLGTSPETQYF. The CDR3 nucleotides are TGTGCCAGCAGCTTGGGCACATCGCCAGAGACCCAGTACTTC.

The chain employs TRBV2 and TRBJ2-1, with 10 nucleotides matching TRBD1. CDR3 length equals 15 residues. The J segment lost 9 bases and the V segment lost 4 bases, leaving 9 bases of the junction unmatched. From germline, CDR1 is SNHLY and CDR2 FYNNEI. CDR3 in DNA: TGTGCCAGCAGTGGGGGGACAGGGGCGGAGGGTGAGCAGTTCTTC. Protein: CASSGGTGAEGEQFF.

The chain is built from TRBV28 and TRBJ1-4; D is uncertain. V was shortened by 8 bases and J by 5 bases, with 15 bases between the two germline ends. The CDR3 is 14 residues long. Looked up from germline, CDR1 is MDHEN and CDR2 is SYDVKM. The CDR3 loop is CASPWYLMNEKLFF. As DNA, the CDR3 is TGTGCCAGCCCATGGTATCTCATGAATGAAAAACTGTTTTTT.

This clonotype has a handful of counts. V gene TRBV7-2 combines with J gene TRBJ1-3; D is possibly TRBD1 (5 bases). The CDR3 contains 15 residues. The germline CDR1 and CDR2 sequences are SGHTA and FQGNSA. Deletions cut 1 base from V and 3 bases from J, with 10 bases between. CDR3 amino acids: CASSLEGTNGNTIYF. The CDR3 nucleotides read TGTGCCAGCAGCTTAGAGGGGACGAATGGAAACACCATATATTTT.

The V gene is TRBV10-3, the J gene TRBJ2-5; a possible D gene is TRBD2 (7 bases). CDR1 and CDR2 (germline): ENHRY, SYGVKD. V was clipped by 0 bases and J by 1 base, with 9 bases between them. The length of the CDR3 is 15 residues. CDR3 loop: CAISESGGAQETQYF. As DNA, the CDR3 is TGTGCCATCAGTGAGTCGGGGGGGGCCCAAGAGACCCAGTACTTC.

The chain uses TRBV7-8 and TRBJ1-5; the D gene is possibly TRBD1 (5 bases). Germline V gene lookup returns CDR1 SGHVS and CDR2 FQNEAQ. This CDR3 comprises 14 residues. V was cut by 1 base and J by 7 bases, with 11 bases left in between. The DNA for the CDR3 is TGTGCCAGCAGCTTAGGGGGGGTAAGGCAGCCCCAGCATTTT. Residues: CASSLGGVRQPQHF.